The clone carrying this TCR beta chain was recorded once. Antigen: not known. What was sequenced were expressed TCRB transcripts, since all of the isolated RNA had been reverse transcribed. The data were produced by immunoSEQ multiplex PCR, yet TCRdb's version contains in-frame clones alone and is incomplete. The table includes just over 600,000 clones, around 16% detected once. These data come from a study of beta chain features in type 1 diabetes. Study at large: In all, 107,917,701 sorted cells from all samples were analyzed. Study-level points and caveats: When VDJ junctions were examined, type 1 diabetes patients showed fewer insertions and more deletions.

CDR3 size: 16 residues. The J segment lost 4 bases and the V segment lost 2 bases, leaving 11 bases of the junction unmatched. Germline lookup yields CDR1 SGDLS and CDR2 YYNGEE. The genes are TRBV9 and TRBJ1-2; TRBD1 matches at 7 bases. Sequences were obtained from naive CD4+ T cells from blood. The clonotype was recovered from a man aged 18 to 29 in good health. This chain's CDR3 is CASSVVSGGVPYGYTF. The CDR3 bases are TGTGCCAGCAGCGTGGTTTCAGGGGGAGTCCCCTATGGCTACACCTTC.